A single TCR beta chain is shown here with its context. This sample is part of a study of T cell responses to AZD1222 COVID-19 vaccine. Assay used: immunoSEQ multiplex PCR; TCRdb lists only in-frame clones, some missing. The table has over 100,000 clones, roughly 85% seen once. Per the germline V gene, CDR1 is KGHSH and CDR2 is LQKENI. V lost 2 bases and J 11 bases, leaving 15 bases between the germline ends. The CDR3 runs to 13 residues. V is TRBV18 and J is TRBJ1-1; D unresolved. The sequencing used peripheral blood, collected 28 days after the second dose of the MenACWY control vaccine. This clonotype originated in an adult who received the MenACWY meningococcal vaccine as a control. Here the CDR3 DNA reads TGTGCCAGCTCACCAATTTCGGTTTTAGAGGCTTTCTTT. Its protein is CASSPISVLEAFF.